These 22 T cell receptor beta chains were sequenced from one sample in a study of blood T cells in healthy people across ages. Sample-barcoded 5' priming and a J-beta primer mix drove a second PCR of 7 to 11 cycles. TCRdb called the 5' RACE reads again in MiXCR, with one record for every CDR3 protein. The sample consists of roughly 730,000 distinct CDR3 sequences, more than 55% of them appearing once. Material: blood. The receptors come from a man aged 35-49 years in good health.

This clonotype was counted ten times or more. The V call is TRBV7-2, the J call TRBJ2-4; 7 bases are a match to TRBD1. This CDR3 contains 13 residues. The junction had 7 bases not matched to a gene; V was cut back by 8 bases and J by 6 bases. Germline-derived CDR1 and CDR2 are SGHTA and FQGNSA. The CDR3 region has the DNA TGTGCCAGCCGGCGGCGACAGGGAAACATTCAGTACTTC. Its translation: CASRRRQGNIQYF.

The table lists this clonotype with a few counts. The chain is built from TRBV9 and TRBJ2-1; the match to TRBD2 covers 12 bases. The V and J ends lost 3 bases and 2 bases, in that order; junction bases with no gene match: 3. The CDR3 totals 16 residues. Germline V gene sequence: CDR1 SGDLS, CDR2 YYNGEE. The CDR3 DNA follows: TGTGCCAGCAGCGCCCTAGCGGGGGGGACCTACAATGAGCAGTTCTTC. Its protein is CASSALAGGTYNEQFF.

CDR3 sequence: CASSPASGHEQYF. CDR3 in DNA: TGTGCCAGCAGTCCCGCCTCGGGCCACGAGCAGTACTTC. The chain links TRBV28 to TRBJ2-5; no firm D call. The closer fit of TRBJ2-7 to the DNA end suggests the J call may be wrong. The CDR3 contains 13 residues. The germline CDR1 and CDR2 sequences are MDHEN and SYDVKM.

The rearrangement uses TRBV29-1 and TRBJ2-5; no reliable D call. The CDR3 consists of 19 residues. Trimming shortened V by 4 bases and J by 3 bases, and 30 bases separated the two germline ends. Germline lookup yields CDR1 SQVTM and CDR2 ANQGSEA. CDR3 amino acids: CSVVPLRAVCETRKETQYF. Written as DNA, the CDR3 is TGCAGCGTTGTTCCGCTGCGTGCAGTGTGCGAGACCCGAAAAGAGACCCAGTACTTC.

The V and J genes are TRBV7-3 and TRBJ2-5; 7 bases match TRBD1. There are 14 residues in the CDR3. The junction had 11 bases not matched to a gene; V was cut back by 2 bases and J by 11 bases. Looked up from germline, CDR1 is SGHTA and CDR2 is FQGTGA. The CDR3, as DNA: TGTGCCAGCAGCTTAGGGACAGTGAACAATGAGCAGTACTTC. Amino acid sequence: CASSLGTVNNEQYF.

This clonotype was observed a few times. The chain is built from TRBV4-3 and TRBJ2-5; the D is unclear. Deletions cut 0 bases from V and 11 bases from J, with 16 bases between. The CDR3 extends over 14 amino acids. CDR1 is LGHNA and CDR2 is YSLEER in the germline V gene. Here the CDR3 DNA reads TGCGCCAGCAGCCAAGACAGAGCCGCCGGTGAGCAGTACTTC. Its protein product is CASSQDRAAGEQYF.

For this clonotype: Germline and junction disagree at one end, which may indicate a read error. This chain uses TRBV29-1 with TRBJ2-2, with 9 positions matching TRBD2. The CDR3 spans 13 residues. Germline CDR1 and CDR2: SQVTM and ANQGSEA. The DNA for the CDR3 is TGCAGCGCCGCGACTAGCGGCACCGCGGAGCTGTTTTTT. It encodes CSAATSGTAELFF.

This clonotype was counted between two and nine times. The chain employs TRBV24-1 and TRBJ2-3; D might be TRBD2 (6 bases). V was cut by 9 bases and J by 4 bases, with 7 bases left in between. This CDR3 comprises 11 residues. Germline V gene data show CDR1 as KGHDR and CDR2 as SFDVKD. This chain's CDR3 is CATAGSDTQYF. The CDR3 bases are TGTGCCACCGCGGGGTCAGATACGCAGTATTTT.

The CDR3 bases are TGTGCCAGCAGCCGGTCTAGAGAGACCCAGTACTTC. Encoded protein: CASSRSRETQYF. The genes are TRBV4-2 and TRBJ2-5; D unclear. V lost 4 bases and J lost 4, with 7 bases in between. The CDR3 consists of 12 residues. Germline lookup yields CDR1 LGHNA and CDR2 YNFKEQ.

The chain uses TRBV24-1 and TRBJ2-2; D is uncertain. Germline V gene lookup returns CDR1 KGHDR and CDR2 SFDVKD. Trimming stripped 4 bases from V and 6 bases from J, with 11 bases between. The CDR3 has 14 amino acids. CDR3 sequence: CATSESNWAGELFF. CDR3 DNA: TGTGCCACCAGTGAGTCAAACTGGGCCGGGGAGCTGTTTTTT.

This clonotype came up a few times. V and J are TRBV29-1 and TRBJ2-1; 10 bases align to TRBD1. V trimming: 6 bases; J trimming: 4 bases; junction bases outside the gene matches: 3. The CDR3 totals 13 residues. CDR1 and CDR2 from the germline V gene are SQVTM and ANQGSEA. CDR3 coding DNA: TGCAGCGTCCCGGGACAGGGGTACAATGAGCAGTTCTTC. It is translated as CSVPGQGYNEQFF.

The CDR3 is CASSLGLAGMNEQYF. The CDR3, as DNA: TGTGCCAGCAGCTTGGGACTAGCGGGGATGAATGAGCAGTACTTC. The V and J genes are TRBV7-2 and TRBJ2-5; 13 positions agree with TRBD2. Looked up from germline, CDR1 is SGHTA and CDR2 is FQGNSA. The CDR3 length is 15 residues. With V trimmed by 3 bases and J by 11 bases, 9 bases remained unmatched.

The rearrangement joins TRBV4-2 to TRBJ1-2; 10 positions agree with TRBD1. This CDR3 contains 17 residues. V was clipped by 0 bases and J by 4 bases; unmatched bases: 8. Germline V lookup: CDR1 LGHNA, CDR2 YNFKEQ. In nucleotides, the CDR3 is TGTGCCAGCAGCCAAGATATATCCCGGGACAGGGGCTATGGCTACACCTTC. Residues: CASSQDISRDRGYGYTF.

This clonotype was observed a few times. The rearrangement joins TRBV2 to TRBJ2-5; weak D call: TRBD2 (7 bases). V was cut by 10 bases and J by 5 bases, with 20 bases left in between. Germline values: CDR1 SNHLY, CDR2 FYNNEI. The CDR3 covers 14 residues. The CDR3 DNA sequence: TGTGCCACCACGGTACAGGGAGGGGAGGAGACCCAGTACTTC. This translates into CATTVQGGEETQYF. The complete variable domain, with remaining parts taken from reference TRBV2 and TRBJ2-5, reads EPEVTQTPSHQVTQMGQEVILRCVPISNHLYFYWYRQILGQKVEFLVSFYNNEISEKSEIFDDQFSVERPDGSNFTLKIRSTKLEDSAMYFCATTVQGGEETQYFGPGTRLLVL.

The chain carries TRBV5-6 and TRBJ2-2; TRBD2 might be the D (6 bases). Trimming shortened V by 4 bases and J by 5 bases, and 9 bases separated the two germline ends. The CDR3 extends over 13 amino acids. CDR1 is SGHDT and CDR2 is YYEEEE in the germline V gene. The CDR3 bases are TGTGCCAGCAGCACTAGCTTGACCGGGGAGCTGTTTTTT. Protein: CASSTSLTGELFF.

The gene calls are TRBV6-2 or TRBV6-3 and TRBJ2-7; TRBD1 is a possible D gene (6 bases). The CDR3 consists of 14 residues. Trimming took 5 bases from V and 0 from J, leaving 11 bases between them. Germline lookup yields CDR1 MNHEY and CDR2 SVGEGT. CDR3 protein: CASSPHRASYEQYF. The CDR3 DNA is TGTGCCAGCAGTCCACACAGGGCCTCCTACGAGCAGTACTTC.

J is TRBJ1-5 and V is TRBV29-1; tentatively, D is TRBD1 (5 bases). Germline CDR1 reads SQVTM; CDR2 reads ANQGSEA. The V end was cut by 0 bases, the J end by 6 bases, with 6 bases between. CDR3 size: 12 residues. The CDR3 sequence: CSVEEGGQPQHF. CDR3 nucleotides: TGCAGCGTTGAAGAGGGGGGTCAGCCCCAGCATTTT.

This clonotype has more than one count but fewer than ten. This chain uses TRBV20-1 with TRBJ1-4; tentative D call: TRBD1 (5 bases). V lost 6 bases and J 4 bases, leaving 15 bases between the germline ends. Germline values: CDR1 DFQATT, CDR2 SNEGSKA (reference sequence). This CDR3 has 14 residues. The CDR3 region has the DNA TGCAGTGCAAAATACCAGGGTATTAATGAAAAACTGTTTTTT. Protein: CSAKYQGINEKLFF.

The gene calls are TRBV5-1 and TRBJ2-3; TRBD1 might be the D (5 bases). CDR1 is SGHRS, CDR2 YFSETQ, per germline. CDR3 size: 12 residues. V dropped 6 bases and J dropped 0 bases, with 5 bases sitting between them. The CDR3 sequence: CASKGSTDTQYF. Written as DNA, the CDR3 is TGCGCCAGCAAGGGGAGCACAGATACGCAGTATTTT.

This chain links TRBV12-3 or TRBV12-4 with TRBJ1-5; TRBD1 might be the D (5 bases). The V gene lost 5 bases and the J gene lost 5 bases, with 13 bases spanning the gap. CDR3 length equals 14 residues. In DNA form, the CDR3 reads TGTGCCAGCAGTATCAGGGTGGGACATCAGCCCCAGCATTTT. It codes for CASSIRVGHQPQHF.

In its sample, this clonotype was seen a few times. The CDR3 DNA reads as TGCAGCGTTGTTGGCAGAGGATACAATGAGCAGTTCTTC. This gives the protein CSVVGRGYNEQFF. The chain combines TRBV29-1 with TRBJ2-1; unclear D gene. The CDR3 sequence is 13 residues long. CDR1 and CDR2 (germline): SQVTM, ANQGSEA. V was pared by 4 bases and J by 4 bases, with 11 bases between.

The CDR3 protein is CASSPPLLVETQYF. In DNA form, the CDR3 reads TGTGCCAGCTCACCACCCCTCCTGGTGGAGACCCAGTACTTC. V gene TRBV18 combines with J gene TRBJ2-5; D call uncertain. The V and J ends lost 0 bases and 5 bases respectively, with 10 bases between them. From germline, CDR1 is KGHSH and CDR2 LQKENI. There are 14 residues in the CDR3.